This TCR beta chain was identified during a study of shared clonotypes between healthy human individuals. Some clones are missing from TCRdb's copy, which holds only in-frame ones; the method was immunoSEQ multiplex PCR. The data hold more than 2 million clones, with roughly 95% observed a single time. The CDR3 loop spans 16 amino acids. V lost 0 bases to trimming and J lost 5 bases, with 15 bases between them. Germline V gene data show CDR1 as SGDLS and CDR2 as YYNGEE. The source of this sequence is a man aged 18 to 29 in good health. Input material: naive CD4+ T cells sorted from blood. Subset here: CD45RA+ positively selected. The gene calls are TRBV9 and TRBJ2-1, with a tentative D call TRBD2 (5 bases). In nucleotides, the CDR3 is TGTGCCAGCAGCGTAGATCTAAGAGGGCCCCACAATGAGCAGTTCTTC. It is translated as CASSVDLRGPHNEQFF.